This TCR beta chain was obtained from a study of cytomegalovirus exposure and HLA in healthy donors. Across the study: In an early release, HLA-typed donors contributed tens of millions of unique TCR sequences. The study placed about four fifths of its 398 genotyped donors in the Caucasian-associated ancestry cluster.

There are 14 residues in the CDR3. CDR1 is LGHNA and CDR2 is YNFKEQ in the germline V gene. With 2 bases removed from V and 4 bases from J, the gap between germline ends came to 10 bases. Whole-study findings and limits: The majority of CMV-associated TCR beta chains were reported as apparently HLA-restricted in a later analysis. There were some V segments, including TRBV6-2 and TRBV6-3, excluded as indistinguishable.

PCR used 60 Vbeta primers and 13 Jbeta primers. Produced via immunoSEQ multiplex PCR; TCRdb's table is partial and in-frame only. The top ten hold around 6% of the sample, which has 80,000 or so clones, 63% seen once. Remarks on this clone: Its antigen is as yet unknown.

This chain uses TRBV4-2 with TRBJ2-3; D unclear. Sample: PBMCs. The sequence came from a young man in good health and CMV-seropositive. The CDR3 region has the DNA TGTGCCAGCAGCCAATCTTCCTTTCCAGATACGCAGTATTTT. Its translation is CASSQSSFPDTQYF.